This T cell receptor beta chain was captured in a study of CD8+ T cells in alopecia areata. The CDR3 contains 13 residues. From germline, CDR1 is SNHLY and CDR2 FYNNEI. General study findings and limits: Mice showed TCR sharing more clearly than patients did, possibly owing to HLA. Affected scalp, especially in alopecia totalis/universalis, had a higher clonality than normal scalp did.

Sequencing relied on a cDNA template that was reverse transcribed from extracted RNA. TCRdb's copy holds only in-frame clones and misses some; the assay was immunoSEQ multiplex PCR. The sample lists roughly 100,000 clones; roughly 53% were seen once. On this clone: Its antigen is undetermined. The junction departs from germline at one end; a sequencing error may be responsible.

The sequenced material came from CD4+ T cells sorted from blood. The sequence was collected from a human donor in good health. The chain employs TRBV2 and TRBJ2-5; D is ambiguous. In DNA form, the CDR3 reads TGTGCCAGCAGTGAGCTGCGGCAAGAGGCCCAGTACTTC. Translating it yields CASSELRQEAQYF.